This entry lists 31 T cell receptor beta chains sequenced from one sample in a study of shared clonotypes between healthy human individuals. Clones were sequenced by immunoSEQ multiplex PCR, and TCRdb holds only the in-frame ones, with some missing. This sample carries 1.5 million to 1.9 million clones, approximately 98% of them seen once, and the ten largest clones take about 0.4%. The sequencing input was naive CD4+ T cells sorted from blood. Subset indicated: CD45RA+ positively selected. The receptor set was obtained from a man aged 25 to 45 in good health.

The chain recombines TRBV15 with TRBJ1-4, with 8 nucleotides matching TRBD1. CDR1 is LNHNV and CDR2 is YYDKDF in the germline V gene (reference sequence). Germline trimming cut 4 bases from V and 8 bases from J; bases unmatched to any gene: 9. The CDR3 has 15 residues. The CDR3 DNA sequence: TGTGCCACCAGCACGAGCCAGGGGGCACGGGAAAAACTGTTTTTT. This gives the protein CATSTSQGAREKLFF.

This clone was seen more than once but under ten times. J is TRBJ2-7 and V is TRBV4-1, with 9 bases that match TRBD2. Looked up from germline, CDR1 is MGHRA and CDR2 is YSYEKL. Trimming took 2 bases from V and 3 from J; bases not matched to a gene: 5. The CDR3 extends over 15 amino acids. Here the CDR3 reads CASSQLSREGYEQYF. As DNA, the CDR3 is TGCGCCAGCAGCCAACTTTCGCGGGAGGGCTACGAGCAGTACTTC.

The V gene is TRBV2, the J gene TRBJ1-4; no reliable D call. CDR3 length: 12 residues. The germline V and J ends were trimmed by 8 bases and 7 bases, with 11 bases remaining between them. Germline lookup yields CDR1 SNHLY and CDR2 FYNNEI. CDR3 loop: CASRERLEKLFF. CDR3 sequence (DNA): TGTGCCAGCCGGGAACGCCTTGAAAAACTGTTTTTT.

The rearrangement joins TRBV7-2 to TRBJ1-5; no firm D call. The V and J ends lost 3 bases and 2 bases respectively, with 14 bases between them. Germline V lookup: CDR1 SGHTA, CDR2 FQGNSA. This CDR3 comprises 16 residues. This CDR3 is CASSLVRARGNQPQHF. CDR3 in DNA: TGTGCCAGCAGCTTGGTTAGGGCACGGGGCAATCAGCCCCAGCATTTT.

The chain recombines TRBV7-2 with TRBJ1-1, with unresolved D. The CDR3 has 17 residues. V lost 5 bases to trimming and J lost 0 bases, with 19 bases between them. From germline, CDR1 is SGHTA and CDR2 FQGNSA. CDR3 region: CASSPPRQAFMNTEAFF. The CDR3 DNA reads TGTGCCAGCAGCCCGCCGCGTCAGGCTTTCATGAACACTGAAGCTTTCTTT.

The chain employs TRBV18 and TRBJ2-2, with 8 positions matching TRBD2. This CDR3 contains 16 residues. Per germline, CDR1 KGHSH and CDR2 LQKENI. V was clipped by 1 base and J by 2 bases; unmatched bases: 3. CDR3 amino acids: CASSPLSGANTGELFF. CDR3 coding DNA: TGTGCCAGCTCACCACTTAGCGGGGCTAACACCGGGGAGCTGTTTTTT.

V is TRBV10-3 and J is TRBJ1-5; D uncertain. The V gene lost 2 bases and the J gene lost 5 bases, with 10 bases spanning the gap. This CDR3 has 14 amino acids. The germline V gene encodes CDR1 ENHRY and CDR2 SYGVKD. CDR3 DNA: TGTGCCATCAGTGAGGCTCAGGACGATCAGCCCCAGCATTTT. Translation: CAISEAQDDQPQHF.

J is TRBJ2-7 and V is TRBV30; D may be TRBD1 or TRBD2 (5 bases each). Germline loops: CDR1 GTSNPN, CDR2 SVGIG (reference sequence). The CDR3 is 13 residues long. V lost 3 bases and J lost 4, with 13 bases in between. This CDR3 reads CAWRGTFDYEQYF. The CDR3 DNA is TGTGCCTGGAGAGGGACGTTTGATTACGAGCAGTACTTC. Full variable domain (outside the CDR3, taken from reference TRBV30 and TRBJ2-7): SQTIHQWPATLVQPVGSPLSLECTVEGTSNPNLYWYRQAAGRGLQLLFYSVGIGQISSEVPQNLSASRPQDRQFILSSKKLLLSDSGFYLCAWRGTFDYEQYFGPGTRLTVT.

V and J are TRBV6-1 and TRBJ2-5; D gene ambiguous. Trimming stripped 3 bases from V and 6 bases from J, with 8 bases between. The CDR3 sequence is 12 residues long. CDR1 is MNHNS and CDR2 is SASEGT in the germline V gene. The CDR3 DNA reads TGTGCCAGCAGTGAGTACTGGAAGACCCAGTACTTC. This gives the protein CASSEYWKTQYF.

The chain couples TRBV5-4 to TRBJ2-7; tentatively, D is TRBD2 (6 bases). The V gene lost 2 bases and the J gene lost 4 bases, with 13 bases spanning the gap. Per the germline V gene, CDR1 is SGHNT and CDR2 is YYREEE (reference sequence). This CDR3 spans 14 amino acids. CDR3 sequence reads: CASSFTREWYEQYF. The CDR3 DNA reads TGTGCCAGCAGCTTTACCCGGGAGTGGTACGAGCAGTACTTC.

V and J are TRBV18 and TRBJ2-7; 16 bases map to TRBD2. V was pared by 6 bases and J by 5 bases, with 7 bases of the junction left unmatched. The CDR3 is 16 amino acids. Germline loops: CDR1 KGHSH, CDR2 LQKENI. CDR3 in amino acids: CASSPPGLAGGHEQYF. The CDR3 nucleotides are TGTGCCAGCTCCCCGCCGGGACTAGCGGGAGGGCACGAGCAGTACTTC.

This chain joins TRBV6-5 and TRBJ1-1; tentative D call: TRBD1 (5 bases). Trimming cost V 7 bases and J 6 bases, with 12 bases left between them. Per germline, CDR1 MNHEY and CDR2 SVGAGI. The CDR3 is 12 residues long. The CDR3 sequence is CASKRLGAEAFF. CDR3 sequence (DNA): TGTGCCAGCAAGCGGTTAGGGGCTGAAGCTTTCTTT.

Here the CDR3 DNA reads TGTGCCAGCAGGGGAACCGGGACTCAAGAGACCCAGTACTTC. Translating it yields CASRGTGTQETQYF. The J gene is TRBJ2-5, the V gene TRBV6-5, with TRBD2 as a possible D gene (6 bases). The germline V and J ends were trimmed by 6 bases and 2 bases, with 13 bases remaining between them. The CDR3 loop spans 14 amino acids. CDR1 is MNHEY and CDR2 is SVGAGI in the germline V gene.

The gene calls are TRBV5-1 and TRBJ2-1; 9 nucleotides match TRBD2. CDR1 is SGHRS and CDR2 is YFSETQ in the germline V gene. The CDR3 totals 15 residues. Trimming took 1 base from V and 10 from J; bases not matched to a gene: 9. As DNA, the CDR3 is TGCGCCAGCAGCTTGACCTCTCTTAGCGGGGGCGAGCAGTTCTTC. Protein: CASSLTSLSGGEQFF. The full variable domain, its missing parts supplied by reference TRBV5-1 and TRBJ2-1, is KAGVTQTPRYLIKTRGQQVTLSCSPISGHRSVSWYQQTPGQGLQFLFEYFSETQRNKGNFPGRFSGRQFSNSRSEMNVSTLELGDSALYLCASSLTSLSGGEQFFGPGTRLTVL.

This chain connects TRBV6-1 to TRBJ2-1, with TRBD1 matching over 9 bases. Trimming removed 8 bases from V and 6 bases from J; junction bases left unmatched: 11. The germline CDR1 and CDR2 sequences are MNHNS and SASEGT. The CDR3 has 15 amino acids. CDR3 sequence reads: CASWIFRDRVNEQFF. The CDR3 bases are TGTGCCAGCTGGATATTCCGGGACAGGGTCAATGAGCAGTTCTTC.

The CDR3 bases are TGCGCCAGCAGCTTCGGACTAGCGGGAGGTAGAAATACGCAGTATTTT. Translation gives CASSFGLAGGRNTQYF. The V gene is TRBV5-1, the J gene TRBJ2-3, with TRBD2 matching over 14 bases. CDR1 and CDR2 from the germline V gene are SGHRS and YFSETQ. Losses at the gene ends were 2 bases for V and 7 bases for J; bases not matched to a gene: 6. This CDR3 comprises 16 residues.

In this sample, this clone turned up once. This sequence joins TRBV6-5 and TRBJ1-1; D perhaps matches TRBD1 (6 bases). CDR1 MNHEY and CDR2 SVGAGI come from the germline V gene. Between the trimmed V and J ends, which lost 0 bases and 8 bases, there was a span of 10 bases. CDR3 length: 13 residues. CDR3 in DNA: TGTGCCAGCAGTTACTCCTGGGACATAGAAGCTTTCTTT. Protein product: CASSYSWDIEAFF.

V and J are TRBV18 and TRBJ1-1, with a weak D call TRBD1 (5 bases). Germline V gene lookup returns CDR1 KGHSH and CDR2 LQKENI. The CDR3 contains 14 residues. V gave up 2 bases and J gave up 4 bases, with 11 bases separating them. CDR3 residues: CASSPIAGFTEAFF. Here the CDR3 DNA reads TGTGCCAGCTCACCAATCGCAGGGTTCACTGAAGCTTTCTTT.

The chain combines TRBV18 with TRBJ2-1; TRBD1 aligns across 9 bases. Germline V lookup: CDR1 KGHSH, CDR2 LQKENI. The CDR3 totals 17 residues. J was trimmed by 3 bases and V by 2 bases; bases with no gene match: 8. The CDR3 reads CASSPFSRTGVYNEQFF. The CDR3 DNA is TGTGCCAGCTCACCATTTTCAAGGACAGGGGTCTACAATGAGCAGTTCTTC.

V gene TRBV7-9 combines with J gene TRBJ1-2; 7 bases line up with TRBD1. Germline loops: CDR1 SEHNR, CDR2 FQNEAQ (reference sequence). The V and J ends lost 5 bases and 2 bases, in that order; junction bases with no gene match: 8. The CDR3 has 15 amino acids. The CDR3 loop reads CASSLGQATNYGYTF. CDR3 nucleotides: TGTGCCAGCAGCCTAGGACAGGCTACCAACTATGGCTACACCTTC.

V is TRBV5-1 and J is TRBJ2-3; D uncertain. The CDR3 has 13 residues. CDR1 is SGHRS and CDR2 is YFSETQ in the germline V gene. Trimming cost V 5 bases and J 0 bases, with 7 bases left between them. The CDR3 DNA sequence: TGCGCCAGCAGGCCGACCAGCACAGATACGCAGTATTTT. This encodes CASRPTSTDTQYF.

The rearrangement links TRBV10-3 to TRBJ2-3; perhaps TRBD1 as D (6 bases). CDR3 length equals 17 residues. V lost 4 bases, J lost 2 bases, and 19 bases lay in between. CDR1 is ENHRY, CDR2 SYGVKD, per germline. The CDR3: CAISAPRGGDSTDTQYF. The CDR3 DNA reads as TGTGCCATCAGTGCCCCTAGAGGGGGAGACTCCACAGATACGCAGTATTTT.

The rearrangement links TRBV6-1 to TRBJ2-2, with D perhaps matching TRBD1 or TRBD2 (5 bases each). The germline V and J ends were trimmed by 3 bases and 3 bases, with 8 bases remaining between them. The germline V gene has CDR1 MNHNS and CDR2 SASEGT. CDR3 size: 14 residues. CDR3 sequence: CASSDGTYTGELFF. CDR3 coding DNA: TGTGCCAGCAGTGACGGGACCTACACCGGGGAGCTGTTTTTT.

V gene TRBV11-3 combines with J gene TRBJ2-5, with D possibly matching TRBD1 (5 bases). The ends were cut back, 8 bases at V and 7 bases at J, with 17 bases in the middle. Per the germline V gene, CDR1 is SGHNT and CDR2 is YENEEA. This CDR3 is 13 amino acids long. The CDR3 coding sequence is TGTGCCAGCTCTCAGGGATTTACTGGGACCCAGTACTTC. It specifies CASSQGFTGTQYF.

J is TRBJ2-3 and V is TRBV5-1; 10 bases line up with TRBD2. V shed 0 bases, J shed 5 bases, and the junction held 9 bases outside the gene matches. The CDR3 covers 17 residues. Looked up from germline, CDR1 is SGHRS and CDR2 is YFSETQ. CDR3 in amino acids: CASSLGNLAGGRDTQYF. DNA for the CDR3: TGCGCCAGCAGCTTGGGGAATTTAGCGGGAGGACGAGATACGCAGTATTTT.

The CDR3: CSSWTVNTEAFF. The CDR3 DNA is TGCAGCTCCTGGACCGTGAACACTGAAGCTTTCTTT. The gene calls are TRBV29-1 and TRBJ1-1; the D is unclear. Per the germline V gene, CDR1 is SQVTM and CDR2 is ANQGSEA. V was trimmed by 8 bases and J by 0 bases, leaving 10 bases between them. The CDR3 loop spans 12 amino acids.

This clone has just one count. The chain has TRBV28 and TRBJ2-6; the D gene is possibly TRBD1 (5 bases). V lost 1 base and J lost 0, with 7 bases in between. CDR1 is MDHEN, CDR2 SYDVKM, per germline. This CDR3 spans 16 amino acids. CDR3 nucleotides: TGTGCCAGCAGTTTATTAGGGGTCTCTGGGGCCAACGTCCTGACTTTC. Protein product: CASSLLGVSGANVLTF. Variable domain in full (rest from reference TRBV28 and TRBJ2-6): DVKVTQSSRYLVKRTGEKVFLECVQDMDHENMFWYRQDPGLGLRLIYFSYDVKMKEKGDIPEGYSVSREKKERFSLILESASTNQTSMYLCASSLLGVSGANVLTFGAGSRLTVL.

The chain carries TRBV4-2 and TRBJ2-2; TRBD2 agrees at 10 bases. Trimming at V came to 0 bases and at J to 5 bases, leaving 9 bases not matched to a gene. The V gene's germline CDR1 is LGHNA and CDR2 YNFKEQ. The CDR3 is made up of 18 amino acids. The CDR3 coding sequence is TGTGCCAGCAGCCAAGATCGCCCGGGACTAGCGCGAACCGGGGAGCTGTTTTTT. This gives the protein CASSQDRPGLARTGELFF.

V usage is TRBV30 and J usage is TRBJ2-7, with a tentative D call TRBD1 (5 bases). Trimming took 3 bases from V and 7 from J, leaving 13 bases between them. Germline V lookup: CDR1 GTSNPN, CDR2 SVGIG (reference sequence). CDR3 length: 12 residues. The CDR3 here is CAWSGPQGEQYF. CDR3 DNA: TGTGCCTGGAGCGGGCCCCAGGGAGAGCAGTACTTC.

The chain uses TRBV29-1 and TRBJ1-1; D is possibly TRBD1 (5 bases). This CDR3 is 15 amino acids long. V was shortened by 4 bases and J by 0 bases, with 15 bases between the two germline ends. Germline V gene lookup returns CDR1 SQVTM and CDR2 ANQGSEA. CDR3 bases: TGCAGCGTTGTGGTGAGGGGCCATTTGAACACTGAAGCTTTCTTT. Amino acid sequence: CSVVVRGHLNTEAFF.

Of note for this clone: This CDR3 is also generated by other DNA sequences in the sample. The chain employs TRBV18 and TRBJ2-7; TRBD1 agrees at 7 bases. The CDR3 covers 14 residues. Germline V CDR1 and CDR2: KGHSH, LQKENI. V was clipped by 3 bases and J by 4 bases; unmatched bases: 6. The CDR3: CASSPGQRPYEQYF. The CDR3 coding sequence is TGTGCCAGCTCACCGGGACAGCGACCTTACGAGCAGTACTTC.